Reported below is one T cell receptor beta chain. The data derive from a study of cytomegalovirus exposure and HLA in healthy donors. The study ran its PCR with 60 Vbeta and 13 Jbeta primers. The assay was immunoSEQ multiplex PCR, and TCRdb's table has in-frame clones only and misses some. The sample consists of fewer than 130,000 clones, about 80% of them appearing once. This TCR came from a female donor in good health and CMV-seropositive. The sequencing input was PBMCs.

CDR3 amino acids: CASSQRGQGTIEEKLFF. DNA for the CDR3: TGCGCCAGCAGCCAGAGGGGACAGGGGACTATAGAGGAAAAACTGTTTTTT. The V call is TRBV4-1, the J call TRBJ1-4, with 10 bases fitting TRBD1. With 3 bases clipped from V and 8 bases from J, the junction kept 12 bases outside the gene matches. The V gene's germline CDR1 is MGHRA and CDR2 YSYEKL. The CDR3 consists of 17 residues.